The subject of this entry is one TCR beta chain. As yet, its antigen is unknown. In the source study's methods: ImmunoSEQ output lacked quality scores and full-length reads, limiting matched filtering. Generated by immunoSEQ multiplex PCR, the TCRdb table keeps only in-frame clones and is missing some. Clone size and the V and J calls come from that table; the DNA yielded D and trimming. The data contain more than 2,000,000 clones, approximately 93% of them seen just once; the ten biggest clones take up roughly 0.36%. This sample stems from a study of shared clonotypes between healthy human individuals. Across the whole study: The study drew on two women and a few men aged 18 to 49 as donors. Each donor's CD8 memory used one plate, CD8 naive two, each CD4 subset three.

Trimming took off 4 bases at V and 2 bases at J, with 13 bases between the two ends. Per germline, CDR1 SGHRS and CDR2 YFSETQ. This CDR3 contains 15 residues. General study results and limits: Memory subsets generally showed lower estimated richness than naive subsets.

The sequence was collected from a man aged 18 to 29 in good health. Some clones in this sample may be carry-over from other donors' samples. Material for sequencing was naive CD4+ T cells from PBMCs. Subset: CD45RA+ positively selected. J is TRBJ2-1 and V is TRBV5-1, with unresolved D. The CDR3 sequence is CASSLDGRTYNEQFF. As DNA, the CDR3 is TGCGCCAGCAGCCTGGACGGACGCACCTACAATGAGCAGTTCTTC.